These T cell receptor beta chains were read from a single sample in a study of cytomegalovirus exposure and HLA in healthy donors. The assay was immunoSEQ multiplex PCR, and TCRdb's table has in-frame clones only and misses some. The sample carries roughly 150,000 clones, around 80% recorded once. The sample comprised PBMCs. These receptors all stem from a female donor in good health and CMV-seronegative. Both conserved end residues are part of each CDR3.

TRBV6-5,CASSYWQGGETQYF
TRBV6-5,CASSYSPGENEKLFF
TRBV9,CASSVGISGRSGYEQYF
TRBV7-9,CASSLVEREYQISTDTQYF
TRBV28,CASSSNPHLSGSLNEQFF
TRBV5-6,CASRIAGTGGTQYF
TRBV6-6,CASRSAGSGTDTQYF
TRBV4-1,CASSQQGSSYEQYF
TRBV6-1,CASRPQAPGPQHF
TRBV27,CASSLRYNEQFF
TRBV5-4,CASSPRTSGATDTQYF
TRBV30,CAWSELSGANVLTF
TRBV6-5,CASSLRGPHTGELFF
TRBV6-5,CASSYSGGSSYNEQFF
TRBV4-2,CASSQDREGHETQYF
TRBV6-5,CATGGPSGMTQYF
TRBV29-1,CSVPGQGSYEQYF
TRBV28,CASSGGLAQYF
TRBV18,CASSPGLNEQFF
TRBV5-1,CASSSQETQYF
TRBV27,CASSPWTGMNTEAFF
TRBV19,CASTGGEVYNEQFF
TRBV25-1,CASSEPGGHQPQHF
TRBV28,CASKGSPSNQPQHF
TRBV27,CASSLTGHFYEQYF
TRBV4-2,CASSLNSGTYNEQFF
TRBV13,CASSFREYEQYF
TRBV7-9,CASSPGTDDEQYF
TRBV28,CASSLGRGDTEAFF
TRBV10-2,CASSTGALETQYF
TRBV7-9,CASSREGYEQYF
TRBV4-2,CASSQAGQGKTDTQYF
TRBV5-4,CASSSRLQGEAFF
TRBV6-5,CASSLGGVYGYTF
TRBV29-1,CSVANRPASGRAGFIGELFF
TRBV7-9,CASSFVNRGRETQYF
TRBV9,CASSVGQGYSYEQYF
TRBV7-9,CASSQRDRGVYLQVF
TRBV2,CASSLGAGQETQYF
TRBV6-1,CASIGGQSSYEQYF
TRBV10-3,CAISFTGTGVDEQYF
TRBV5-1,CASGLRGEFGTDTQYF
TRBV7-9,CASSLRRGPNTYEQYF
TRBV6-1,CASSEVAASVLGETQYF
TRBV27,CASSPTPLAGASGELFF
TRBV6-5,CASSQQDTGSTEAFF
TRBV6-5,CASSVQQGIYEQYF
TRBV6-5,CASTPLARSPLEAFF
TRBV27,CASRDGTAINEQFF
TRBV30,CAWSPGSYEQYF
TRBV28,CASTAGNYGYTF
TRBV19,CASSRTGAPQETQYF
TRBV19,CASSAQGQETQYF
TRBV5-1,CASSPGGRNYGYTF
TRBV7-9,CASTLPISGKQSGANVLTF
TRBV27,CASSLRAGGPKDTQYF
TRBV6-6,CASSTQGIGYEQYF
TRBV13,CASSFQLAGGDTQYF
TRBV2,CASSEKDTTYEQYF